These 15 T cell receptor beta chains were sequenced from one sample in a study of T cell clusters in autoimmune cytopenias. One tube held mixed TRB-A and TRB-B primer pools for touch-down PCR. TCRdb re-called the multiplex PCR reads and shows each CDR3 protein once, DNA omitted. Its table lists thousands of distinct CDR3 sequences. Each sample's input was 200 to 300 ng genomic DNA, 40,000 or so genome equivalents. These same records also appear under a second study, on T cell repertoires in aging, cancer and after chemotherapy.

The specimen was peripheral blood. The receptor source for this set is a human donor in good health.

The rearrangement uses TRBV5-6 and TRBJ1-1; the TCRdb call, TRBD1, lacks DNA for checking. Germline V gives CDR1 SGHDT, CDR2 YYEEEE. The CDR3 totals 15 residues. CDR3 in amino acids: CASSLAGTANTEAFF.

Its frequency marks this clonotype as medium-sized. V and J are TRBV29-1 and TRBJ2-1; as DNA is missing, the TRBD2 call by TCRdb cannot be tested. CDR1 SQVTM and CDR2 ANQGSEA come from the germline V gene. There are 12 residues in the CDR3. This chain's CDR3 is CSVGWEGSEQFF.

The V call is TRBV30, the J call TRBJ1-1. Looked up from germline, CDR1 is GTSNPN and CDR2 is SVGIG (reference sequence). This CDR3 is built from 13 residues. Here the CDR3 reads CAWSRQVNTEAFF.

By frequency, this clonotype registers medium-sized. The CDR3 loop is CASSLRFQETQYF. The chain joins TRBV6-2 or TRBV6-3 to TRBJ2-5. CDR3 length: 13 residues. The V gene's germline CDR1 is MNHEY and CDR2 SVGEGT.

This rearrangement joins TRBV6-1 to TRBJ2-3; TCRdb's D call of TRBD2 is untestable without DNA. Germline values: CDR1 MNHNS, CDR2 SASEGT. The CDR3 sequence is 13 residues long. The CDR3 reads CSSREGISDTQYF.

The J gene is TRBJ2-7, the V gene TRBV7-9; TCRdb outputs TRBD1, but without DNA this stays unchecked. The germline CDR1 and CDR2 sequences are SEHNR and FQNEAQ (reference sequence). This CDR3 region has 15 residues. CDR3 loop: CASSLGGGPVDEQYF.

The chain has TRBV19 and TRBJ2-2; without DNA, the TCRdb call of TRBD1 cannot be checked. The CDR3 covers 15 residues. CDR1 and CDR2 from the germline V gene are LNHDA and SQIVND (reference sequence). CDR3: CASRRQGVNTGELFF.

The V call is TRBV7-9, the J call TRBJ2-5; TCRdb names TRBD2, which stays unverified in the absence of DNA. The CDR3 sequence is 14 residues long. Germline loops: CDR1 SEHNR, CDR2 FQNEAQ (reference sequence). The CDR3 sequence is CASSPLAMVETQYF.

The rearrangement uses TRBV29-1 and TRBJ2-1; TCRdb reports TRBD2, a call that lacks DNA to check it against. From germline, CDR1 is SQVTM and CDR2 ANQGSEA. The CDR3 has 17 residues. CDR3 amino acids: CSVEGGLAGGSYNEQFF.

This CDR3 reads CASSLVPDRDYRYEQYF. The J gene is TRBJ2-7, the V gene TRBV5-8; the TRBD1 assignment by TCRdb is unverifiable without DNA. Looked up from germline, CDR1 is SGHTS and CDR2 is YDEGEE. This CDR3 is built from 17 residues. The variable domain in full, completed from reference TRBV5-8 and TRBJ2-7, reads EAGVTQSPTHLIKTRGQQATLRCSPISGHTSVYWYQQALGLGLQFLLWYDEGEERNRGNFPPRFSGRQFPNYSSELNVNALELEDSALYLCASSLVPDRDYRYEQYFGPGTRLTVT.

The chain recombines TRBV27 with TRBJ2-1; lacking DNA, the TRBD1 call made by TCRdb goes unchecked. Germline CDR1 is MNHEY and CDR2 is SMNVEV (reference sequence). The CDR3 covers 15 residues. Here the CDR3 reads CASSLWAGGYNEQFF.

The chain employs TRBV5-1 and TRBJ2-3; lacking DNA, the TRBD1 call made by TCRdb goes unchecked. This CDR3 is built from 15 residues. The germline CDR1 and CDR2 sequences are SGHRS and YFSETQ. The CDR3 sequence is CASSIGGGSTDTQYF.

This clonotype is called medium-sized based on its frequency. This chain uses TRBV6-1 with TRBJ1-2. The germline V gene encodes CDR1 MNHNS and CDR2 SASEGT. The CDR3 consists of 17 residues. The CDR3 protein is CASSEGGAGGFSYGYTF.

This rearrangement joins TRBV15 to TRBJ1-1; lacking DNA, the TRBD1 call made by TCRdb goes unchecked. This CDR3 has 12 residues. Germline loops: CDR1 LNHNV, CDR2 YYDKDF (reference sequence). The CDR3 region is CATSRDSRGAFF.

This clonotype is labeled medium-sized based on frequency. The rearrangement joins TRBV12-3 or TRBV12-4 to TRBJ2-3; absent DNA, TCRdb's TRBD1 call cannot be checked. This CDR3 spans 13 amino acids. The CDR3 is CASSLVGADTQYF.